The 20 T cell receptor beta chains presented below share a single source sample, sequenced in a study of blood T cell repertoires in COVID-19 (dated by TCRdb to the early 2020s). The library was prepared using the immunoSEQ multiplex PCR assay. The immuneACCESS repertoire file appears here via TCRdb, limited to in-frame rearrangements. These files lack a portion of the clones; in checked studies, under half of the deficit traces to unresolved V genes, and the cause of the others is not known. The sample table lists approximately 210,000 clones, just over 85% of them with a count of one. The ten biggest clones cover under 14% of the sample. Sequences were obtained from peripheral blood. These receptors were taken from a man aged 45-60 years with COVID-19, enrolled during active disease.

The rearrangement uses TRBV3-1 (or the pseudogene TRBV3-2) and TRBJ2-1; 7 bases are a match to TRBD1. The CDR3 is made up of 14 amino acids. The junction had 6 bases not matched to a gene; V was cut back by 4 bases and J by 6 bases. CDR1 is LGHDT and CDR2 is YNNKEL in the germline V gene (reference sequence). The CDR3 region has the DNA TGTGCCAGCAGCCCCGGTGAGGGGGCCAATGAGCAGTTCTTC. Its translation: CASSPGEGANEQFF.

The chain joins TRBV5-5 to TRBJ1-4, with 7 bases identical to TRBD1. The CDR3 sequence is 15 residues long. V gave up 4 bases and J gave up 12 bases; unmatched junction bases: 15. Germline V lookup: CDR1 SGHKS, CDR2 YYEKEE (reference sequence). Here the CDR3 reads CASSPVGTALGELFF. The CDR3, as DNA: TGTGCCAGCAGCCCCGTCGGGACAGCACTAGGGGAACTGTTTTTT. Looking up the rest from reference TRBV5-5 and TRBJ1-4 gives the full variable domain: DAGVTQSPTHLIKTRGQQVTLRCSPISGHKSVSWYQQVLGQGPQFIFQYYEKEERGRGNFPDRFSARQFPNYSSELNVNALLLGDSALYLCASSPVGTALGELFFGSGTQLSVL.

The J gene is TRBJ1-2, the V gene TRBV2; tentatively, D is TRBD1 (6 bases). This CDR3 is built from 16 residues. The germline CDR1 and CDR2 sequences are SNHLY and FYNNEI. Trimming left V 0 bases short and J 4 bases short, with 15 bases between. The CDR3: CASSEAPGGRPYGYTF. The CDR3 region has the DNA TGTGCCAGCAGTGAAGCGCCGGGGGGCAGACCCTATGGCTACACCTTC. Variable domain in full (rest from reference TRBV2 and TRBJ1-2): EPEVTQTPSHQVTQMGQEVILRCVPISNHLYFYWYRQILGQKVEFLVSFYNNEISEKSEIFDDQFSVERPDGSNFTLKIRSTKLEDSAMYFCASSEAPGGRPYGYTFGSGTRLTVV.

The chain recombines TRBV7-2 with TRBJ1-5; possibly TRBD1 for D (5 bases). CDR3 length equals 13 residues. Germline assignment: CDR1 SGHTA and CDR2 FQGNSA. V shed 3 bases and J shed 5 bases, with 8 bases lying between them. The CDR3 DNA is TGTGCCAGCAGCTTTGAAGGGGATCAGCCCCAGCATTTT. Protein product: CASSFEGDQPQHF.

The V gene is TRBV18, the J gene TRBJ2-7, with D hard to call. Trimming cost V 3 bases and J 2 bases, with 11 bases left between them. This CDR3 spans 14 amino acids. Germline CDR1 is KGHSH and CDR2 is LQKENI. CDR3 loop: CASSPNNQAYEQYF. CDR3 DNA sequence: TGTGCCAGCTCACCTAACAACCAGGCCTACGAGCAGTACTTC.

The chain recombines TRBV7-9 with TRBJ1-1; TRBD1 is a possible D gene (5 bases). Germline V gene lookup returns CDR1 SEHNR and CDR2 FQNEAQ (reference sequence). V was clipped by 2 bases and J by 0 bases, with 7 bases between them. This CDR3 has 14 amino acids. The CDR3 region has the DNA TGTGCCAGCAGCTTATGGGGGGTGAACACTGAAGCTTTCTTT. Protein product: CASSLWGVNTEAFF. The full variable domain, with the rest looked up from reference TRBV7-9 and TRBJ1-1, is DTGVSQNPRHKITKRGQNVTFRCDPISEHNRLYWYRQTLGQGPEFLTYFQNEAQLEKSRLLSDRFSAERPKGSFSTLEIQRTEQGDSAMYLCASSLWGVNTEAFFGQGTRLTVV.

This chain joins TRBV19 and TRBJ2-4, with D maybe TRBD2 (5 bases). There are 15 residues in the CDR3. Germline values: CDR1 LNHDA, CDR2 SQIVND (reference sequence). V was trimmed by 3 bases and J by 5 bases, leaving 14 bases between them. The CDR3 bases are TGTGCCAGTAGTATGATCTCGGGGTTCCAAAACATTCAGTACTTC. This gives the protein CASSMISGFQNIQYF. Full variable domain (rest looked up from reference TRBV19 and TRBJ2-4): DGGITQSPKYLFRKEGQNVTLSCEQNLNHDAMYWYRQDPGQGLRLIYYSQIVNDFQKGDIAEGYSVSREKKESFPLTVTSAQKNPTAFYLCASSMISGFQNIQYFGAGTRLSVL.

This clone was observed a few times. The chain carries TRBV7-9 and TRBJ1-2; D ambiguous. The CDR3 loop spans 15 amino acids. Trimming took off 3 bases at V and 7 bases at J, with 18 bases between the two ends. The V gene's germline CDR1 is SEHNR and CDR2 FQNEAQ (reference sequence). The chain's CDR3 is CASSLEVSSTIGYTF. The CDR3 DNA is TGTGCCAGCAGCTTGGAGGTCTCATCCACTATTGGCTACACCTTC.

The V and J genes are TRBV15 and TRBJ1-1; D is unresolved. Germline CDR1 LNHNV, CDR2 YYDKDF (reference sequence). This CDR3 region has 14 residues. Trimming removed 0 bases from V and 1 base from J, with 6 bases in between. CDR3 nucleotide sequence: TGTGCCACCAGCAGAGACAGGTCGAACACTGAAGCTTTCTTT. The encoded protein is CATSRDRSNTEAFF.

The rearrangement uses TRBV7-9 and TRBJ2-7; possible D gene TRBD2, 5 bases. This CDR3 contains 16 residues. V was trimmed by 0 bases and J by 0 bases, leaving 12 bases between them. Germline V gene lookup returns CDR1 SEHNR and CDR2 FQNEAQ (reference sequence). CDR3 nucleotides: TGTGCCAGCAGCTTAGCGCGGGCAGGTAGCTCCTACGAGCAGTACTTC. This encodes CASSLARAGSSYEQYF.

The chain is built from TRBV4-1 and TRBJ2-7, with D perhaps TRBD1 (5 bases). The CDR3 is made up of 14 amino acids. Germline assignment: CDR1 MGHRA and CDR2 YSYEKL. V was shortened by 1 base and J by 2 bases, with 9 bases between the two germline ends. CDR3 sequence reads: CASSQVAGTYEQYF. CDR3 DNA sequence: TGCGCCAGCAGCCAAGTAGCAGGGACCTACGAGCAGTACTTC.

V gene TRBV30 combines with J gene TRBJ2-7; a possible D gene is TRBD2 (5 bases). V was trimmed by 2 bases and J by 6 bases, leaving 11 bases between them. The CDR3 loop spans 12 amino acids. From germline, CDR1 is GTSNPN and CDR2 SVGIG (reference sequence). The CDR3 nucleotides read TGTGCCTGGAGTCAAGGGAGAGGCGAGCAGTACTTC. It translates to CAWSQGRGEQYF.

The V and J genes are TRBV19 and TRBJ2-6; D is uncertain. The CDR3 spans 14 residues. V lost 7 bases and J lost 2, with 9 bases in between. The germline CDR1 and CDR2 sequences are LNHDA and SQIVND (reference sequence). CDR3 in amino acids: CASIDNPGANVLTF. In nucleotides, the CDR3 is TGTGCCAGTATAGACAATCCTGGGGCCAACGTCCTGACTTTC.

This chain links TRBV11-1 with TRBJ1-1; perhaps TRBD1 as D (5 bases). The CDR3 spans 14 residues. Looked up from germline, CDR1 is SGHAT and CDR2 is FQDESV (reference sequence). Trimming took off 1 base at V and 4 bases at J, with 10 bases between the two ends. The CDR3 loop is CASSLGQGGTEAFF. The DNA of the CDR3 is TGTGCCAGCAGCTTAGGTCAGGGTGGCACTGAAGCTTTCTTT.

This clone has just one count. This chain joins TRBV28 and TRBJ1-1; perhaps TRBD1 as D (5 bases). Germline CDR1 and CDR2: MDHEN and SYDVKM. V was cut by 1 base and J by 4 bases, with 13 bases left in between. The length of the CDR3 is 15 residues. CDR3 loop: CASSLLPGGTTEAFF. CDR3 nucleotides: TGTGCCAGCAGTTTATTACCGGGGGGGACCACTGAAGCTTTCTTT.

The V and J genes are TRBV7-9 and TRBJ2-7; 7 nucleotides align to TRBD2. Trimming at V came to 5 bases and at J to 0 bases, leaving 4 bases not matched to a gene. Germline V gene lookup returns CDR1 SEHNR and CDR2 FQNEAQ (reference sequence). The CDR3 has 14 residues. The CDR3 loop reads CASSPPSGSYEQYF. The CDR3 bases are TGTGCCAGCAGCCCACCTAGCGGCTCCTACGAGCAGTACTTC. The full variable domain, with the rest looked up from reference TRBV7-9 and TRBJ2-7, is DTGVSQNPRHKITKRGQNVTFRCDPISEHNRLYWYRQTLGQGPEFLTYFQNEAQLEKSRLLSDRFSAERPKGSFSTLEIQRTEQGDSAMYLCASSPPSGSYEQYFGPGTRLTVT.

The chain recombines TRBV20-1 with TRBJ2-5; D not certain. CDR3 length: 13 residues. Trimming left V 3 bases short and J 3 bases short, with 11 bases between. The germline gives CDR1 DFQATT, CDR2 SNEGSKA (reference sequence). CDR3 residues: CSASFGPEETQYF. The CDR3 nucleotides are TGCAGTGCTAGTTTTGGGCCCGAAGAGACCCAGTACTTC.

The chain is built from TRBV9 and TRBJ1-1; the D is unclear. Trimming stripped 2 bases from V and 1 base from J, with 12 bases between. The CDR3 totals 15 residues. Germline-derived CDR1 and CDR2 are SGDLS and YYNGEE. The CDR3 sequence is CASSVSGQANTEAFF. In DNA, the CDR3 is TGTGCCAGCAGCGTCAGCGGGCAGGCGAACACTGAAGCTTTCTTT. Looking up the rest from reference TRBV9 and TRBJ1-1 gives the full variable domain: DSGVTQTPKHLITATGQRVTLRCSPRSGDLSVYWYQQSLDQGLQFLIQYYNGEERAKGNILERFSAQQFPDLHSELNLSSLELGDSALYFCASSVSGQANTEAFFGQGTRLTVV.

The rearrangement joins TRBV2 to TRBJ1-3; D unresolved. Trimming took 1 base from V and 0 from J, leaving 4 bases between them. In germline, CDR1 is SNHLY, CDR2 FYNNEI. The CDR3 runs 14 residues. For the CDR3, the DNA is TGTGCCAGCAGTGAAGGGAGCTCTGGAAACACCATATATTTT. It specifies CASSEGSSGNTIYF.

Written as DNA, the CDR3 is TGTGCCAGCGGGCTTTTCCCAGATACGCAGTATTTT. Translating gives CASGLFPDTQYF. This chain links TRBV6-6 with TRBJ2-3; the D is unclear. V was clipped by 8 bases and J by 4 bases, with 10 bases between them. The CDR3 extends over 12 amino acids. Germline V CDR1 and CDR2: MNHNY, SVGAGI (reference sequence).